This is a list of T cell receptor beta chains from one sample in a study of Ad26.COV2.S vaccination and SARS-CoV-2 variants. Measured with immunoSEQ multiplex PCR; TCRdb has only the in-frame clones, and not every one. The table records some 270,000 clones, about 83% of them present only once. Sequenced material: peripheral blood, taken in a trial of Ad26.COV2.S vaccine versus placebo. The receptors stem from a person aged 18-60 years who received the Ad26.COV2.S COVID-19 vaccine or a placebo. The CDR3 runs from the conserved cysteine through the conserved F or W. D genes are given only for firm matches. Clone size is given for some rows only: seen once, a few or many times, or a class if the clone is expanded.

D gene	V gene	clone size	J gene	CDR3 DNA	CDR3 protein
-	TRBV3-1/TRBV3-2	-	TRBJ2-1	TGTGCCAGCAGCCAAGAGGGGGCATGGAACAATGAGCAGTTCTTC	CASSQEGAWNNEQFF
-	TRBV7-2	-	TRBJ2-7	TGTGCCAGCAGCTTGGGACGGAGCTCCTACGAGCAGTACTTC	CASSLGRSSYEQYF
-	TRBV5-1	-	TRBJ2-7	TGCGCCAGCAGCTTGGCAACCAGGGATGGCGAGCAGTACTTC	CASSLATRDGEQYF
-	TRBV2	-	TRBJ2-3	TGTGCCACCAATAGCGGTACAGCTAGCACAGATACGCAGTATTTT	CATNSGTASTDTQYF
-	TRBV7-9	-	TRBJ1-1	TGTGCCAGCAGCGGACGGACCCCCCTTAATATGAACACTGAAGCTTTCTTT	CASSGRTPLNMNTEAFF
-	TRBV7-8	-	TRBJ1-1	TGTGCCAGCAGCTTAACATTCGGGACTGAAGCTTTCTTT	CASSLTFGTEAFF
-	TRBV10-2	once	TRBJ2-3	TGCGCCAGCTCGAAAGGAGGGGCTCTCACAGATACGCAGTATTTT	CASSKGGALTDTQYF
-	TRBV30	-	TRBJ1-1	TGTGCCTGGAGATGGCATAAAGGTTACGCTTTCTTT	CAWRWHKGYAFF
TRBD1	TRBV5-1	once	TRBJ2-3	TGCGCCAGCAGACCCGGACAGGGGAGCACAGATACGCAGTATTTT	CASRPGQGSTDTQYF
-	TRBV6-5	-	TRBJ2-1	TGTGCCAGCAGCTTCTCGAGGGACCTTTACAATGAGCAGTTCTTC	CASSFSRDLYNEQFF
-	TRBV5-1	once	TRBJ2-2	TGCGCCAGCAGCTACCGACCCGAAGGCACCGGGGAGCTGTTTTTT	CASSYRPEGTGELFF
TRBD2	TRBV5-1	once	TRBJ2-3	TGCGCCAGCAGCGCCTCCGGGACTAGGGACCTAGAGTATTTT	CASSASGTRDLEYF
-	TRBV13	-	TRBJ2-5	TGTGCCAGCAGCCTCCGCAGGGAGACCCAGTACTTC	CASSLRRETQYF
-	TRBV11-2	-	TRBJ1-3	TGTGCCAGCAGCGGCCAGAACTTTGGAAACACCATATATTTT	CASSGQNFGNTIYF
TRBD1	TRBV18	-	TRBJ2-7	TGTGCCAGCTCACCCTCCATCCTGAGACAGGGGGCCCACGAGCAGTACTTC	CASSPSILRQGAHEQYF
-	TRBV18	-	TRBJ1-1	TGTGCCAGCTCAGAAGGACAACTGAACACTGAAGCTTTCTTT	CASSEGQLNTEAFF
TRBD1	TRBV4-3	-	TRBJ2-7	TGCGCCAGCAGCCAAGCTCCGGGACAGGGGTACTACGAGCAGTACTTC	CASSQAPGQGYYEQYF
-	TRBV16	-	TRBJ1-2	TGTGCCAGCAGCCAATGGGTCGGTGACTATGGCTACACCTTC	CASSQWVGDYGYTF
TRBD2	TRBV19	-	TRBJ2-1	TGTGCCAGTAGTAGCGGGGGGGCCGGTTACAATGAGCAGTTCTTC	CASSSGGAGYNEQFF
-	TRBV4-1	-	TRBJ2-4	TGCGCCAGCAGCCTACCCTGGGGGCAATTGGGCAAAAACATTCAGTACTTC	CASSLPWGQLGKNIQYF
-	TRBV11-1	-	TRBJ2-1	TGTGCCAGCAGTTACCTCTCCAATGAGCAGTTCTTC	CASSYLSNEQFF
TRBD2	TRBV7-2	-	TRBJ2-5	TGTGCCAGCAGCTTAGGACTAGCGGGAAAACAGACCCAGTACTTC	CASSLGLAGKQTQYF
-	TRBV6-5	-	TRBJ2-3	TGTGCCAGCAGTACCAAGTTTAGAGGGTATACGCAGTATTTT	CASSTKFRGYTQYF